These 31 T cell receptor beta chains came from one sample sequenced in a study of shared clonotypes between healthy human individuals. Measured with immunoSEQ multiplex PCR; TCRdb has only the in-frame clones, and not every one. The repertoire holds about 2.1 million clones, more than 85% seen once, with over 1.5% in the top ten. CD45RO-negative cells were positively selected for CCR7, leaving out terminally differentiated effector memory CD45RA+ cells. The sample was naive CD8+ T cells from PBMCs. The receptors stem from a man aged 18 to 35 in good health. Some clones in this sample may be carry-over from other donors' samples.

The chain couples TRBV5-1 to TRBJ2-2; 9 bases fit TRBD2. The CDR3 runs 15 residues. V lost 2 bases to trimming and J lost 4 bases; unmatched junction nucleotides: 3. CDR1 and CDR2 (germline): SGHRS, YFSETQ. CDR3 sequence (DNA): TGCGCCAGCAGCTTAGCGGGAGGCACCACCGGGGAGCTGTTTTTT. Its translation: CASSLAGGTTGELFF.

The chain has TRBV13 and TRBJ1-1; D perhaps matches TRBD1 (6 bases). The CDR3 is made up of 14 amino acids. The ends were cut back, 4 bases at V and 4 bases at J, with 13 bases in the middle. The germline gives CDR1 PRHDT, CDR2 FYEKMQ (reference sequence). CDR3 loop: CASSSRGASTEAFF. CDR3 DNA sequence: TGTGCCAGCAGCTCCCGGGGGGCGAGCACTGAAGCTTTCTTT.

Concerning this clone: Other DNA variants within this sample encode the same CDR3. CDR3 sequence: CASSGTSYEQYF. CDR3 DNA sequence: TGTGCCAGCAGCGGGACTAGCTACGAGCAGTACTTC. The V call is TRBV9, the J call TRBJ2-7; 7 nucleotides match TRBD2. From germline, CDR1 is SGDLS and CDR2 YYNGEE. The CDR3 is 12 amino acids. V was clipped by 3 bases and J by 3 bases; unmatched bases: 0.

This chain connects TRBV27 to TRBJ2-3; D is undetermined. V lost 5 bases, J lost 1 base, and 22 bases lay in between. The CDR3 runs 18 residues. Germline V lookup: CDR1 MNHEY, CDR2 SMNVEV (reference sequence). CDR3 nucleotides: TGTGCCAGCAGTCCAAGCCCACCTATAGCAGAGGGCACAGATACGCAGTATTTT. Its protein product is CASSPSPPIAEGTDTQYF.

The CDR3 loop is CASSYVRQGPEAFF. DNA for the CDR3: TGTGCCAGCAGCTACGTTCGACAGGGTCCTGAAGCTTTCTTT. The chain has TRBV5-5 and TRBJ1-1, with TRBD1 matching over 7 bases. The CDR3 is 14 residues long. After removal of 3 bases from V and 6 bases from J, the junction contained 8 bases not matched to a gene. Per the germline V gene, CDR1 is SGHKS and CDR2 is YYEKEE (reference sequence). The whole variable domain, filled in from reference TRBV5-5 and TRBJ1-1, reads DAGVTQSPTHLIKTRGQQVTLRCSPISGHKSVSWYQQVLGQGPQFIFQYYEKEERGRGNFPDRFSARQFPNYSSELNVNALLLGDSALYLCASSYVRQGPEAFFGQGTRLTVV.

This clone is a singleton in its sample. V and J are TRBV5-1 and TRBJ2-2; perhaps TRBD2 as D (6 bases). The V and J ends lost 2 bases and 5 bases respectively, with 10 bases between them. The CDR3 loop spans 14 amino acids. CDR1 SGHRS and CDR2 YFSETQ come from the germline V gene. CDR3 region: CASSFDAGTGELFF. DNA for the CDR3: TGCGCCAGCAGCTTCGACGCGGGGACCGGGGAGCTGTTTTTT.

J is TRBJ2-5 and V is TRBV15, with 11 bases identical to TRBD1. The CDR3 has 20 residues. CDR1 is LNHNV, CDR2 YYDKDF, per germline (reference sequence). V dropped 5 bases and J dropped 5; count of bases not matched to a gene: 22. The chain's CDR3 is CATSGEDRGRNARVRETQYF. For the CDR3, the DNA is TGTGCCACCAGCGGGGAGGACAGGGGGCGCAACGCGAGGGTGAGGGAGACCCAGTACTTC.

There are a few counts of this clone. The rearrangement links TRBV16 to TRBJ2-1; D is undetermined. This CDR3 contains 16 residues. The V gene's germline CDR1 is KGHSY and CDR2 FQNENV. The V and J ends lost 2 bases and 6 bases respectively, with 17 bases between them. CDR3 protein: CASSQNGLGAFNEQFF. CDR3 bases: TGTGCCAGCAGCCAAAACGGTCTAGGTGCCTTCAATGAGCAGTTCTTC. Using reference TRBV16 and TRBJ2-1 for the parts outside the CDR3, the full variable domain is GEEVAQTPKHLVRGEGQKAKLYCAPIKGHSYVFWYQQVLKNEFKFLISFQNENVFDETGMPKERFSAKCLPNSPCSLEIQATKLEDSAVYFCASSQNGLGAFNEQFFGPGTRLTVL.

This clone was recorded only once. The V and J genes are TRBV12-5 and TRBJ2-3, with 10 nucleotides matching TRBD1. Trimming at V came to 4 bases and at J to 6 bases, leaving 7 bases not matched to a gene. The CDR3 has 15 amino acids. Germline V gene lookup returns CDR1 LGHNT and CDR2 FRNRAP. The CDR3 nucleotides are TGTGCTAGTGGTTCTGGGACAGGGGATTGGGATACGCAGTATTTT. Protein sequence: CASGSGTGDWDTQYF. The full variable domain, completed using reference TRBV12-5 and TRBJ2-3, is DARVTQTPRHKVTEMGQEVTMRCQPILGHNTVFWYRQTMMQGLELLAYFRNRAPLDDSGMPKDRFSAEMPDATLATLKIQPSEPRDSAVYFCASGSGTGDWDTQYFGPGTRLTVL.

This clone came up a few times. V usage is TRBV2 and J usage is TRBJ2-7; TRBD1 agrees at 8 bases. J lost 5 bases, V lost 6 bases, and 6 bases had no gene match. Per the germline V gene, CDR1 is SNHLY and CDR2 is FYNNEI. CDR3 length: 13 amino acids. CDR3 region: CASRQTGADEQYF. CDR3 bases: TGTGCCAGCAGACAGACAGGGGCGGACGAGCAGTACTTC.

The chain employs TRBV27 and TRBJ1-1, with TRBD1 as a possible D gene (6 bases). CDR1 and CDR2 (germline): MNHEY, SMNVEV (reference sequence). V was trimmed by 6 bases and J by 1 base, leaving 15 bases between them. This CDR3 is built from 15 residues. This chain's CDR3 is CASSLQGLQNTEAFF. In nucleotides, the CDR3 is TGTGCCAGCAGCTTACAGGGACTCCAGAACACTGAAGCTTTCTTT.

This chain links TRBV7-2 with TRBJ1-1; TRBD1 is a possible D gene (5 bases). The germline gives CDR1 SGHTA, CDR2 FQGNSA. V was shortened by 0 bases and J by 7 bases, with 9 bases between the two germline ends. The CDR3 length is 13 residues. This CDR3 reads CASSLAGAFEAFF. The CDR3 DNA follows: TGTGCCAGCAGCTTAGCAGGGGCGTTTGAAGCTTTCTTT.

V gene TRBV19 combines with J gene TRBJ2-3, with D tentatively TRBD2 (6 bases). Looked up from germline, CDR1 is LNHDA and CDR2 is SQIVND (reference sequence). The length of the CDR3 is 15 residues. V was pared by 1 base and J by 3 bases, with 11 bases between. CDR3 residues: CASSIGRRATDTQYF. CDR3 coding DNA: TGTGCCAGTAGTATAGGCCGGAGGGCGACAGATACGCAGTATTTT.

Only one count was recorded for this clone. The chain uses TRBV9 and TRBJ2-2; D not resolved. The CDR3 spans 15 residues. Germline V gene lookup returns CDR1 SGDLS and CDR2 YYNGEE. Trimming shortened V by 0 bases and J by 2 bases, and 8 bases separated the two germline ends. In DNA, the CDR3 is TGTGCCAGCAGCGTAGCGGCTCCCAACACCGGGGAGCTGTTTTTT. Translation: CASSVAAPNTGELFF.

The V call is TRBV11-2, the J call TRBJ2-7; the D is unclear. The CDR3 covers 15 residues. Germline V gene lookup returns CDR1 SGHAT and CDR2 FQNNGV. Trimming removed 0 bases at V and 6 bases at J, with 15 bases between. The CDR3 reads CASSLEVSRQGEQYF. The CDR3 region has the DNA TGTGCCAGCAGCTTAGAGGTCAGCCGTCAAGGCGAGCAGTACTTC.

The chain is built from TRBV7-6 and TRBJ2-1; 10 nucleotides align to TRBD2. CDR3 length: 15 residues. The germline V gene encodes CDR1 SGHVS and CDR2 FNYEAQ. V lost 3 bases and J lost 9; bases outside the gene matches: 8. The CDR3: CASSFTLAGESEQFF. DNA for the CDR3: TGTGCCAGCAGCTTTACCCTAGCGGGGGAGAGTGAGCAGTTCTTC.

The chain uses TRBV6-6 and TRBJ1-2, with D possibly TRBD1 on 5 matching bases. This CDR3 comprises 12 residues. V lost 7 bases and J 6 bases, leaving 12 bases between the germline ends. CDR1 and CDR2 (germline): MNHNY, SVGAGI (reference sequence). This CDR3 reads CASMQGGDGYTF. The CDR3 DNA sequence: TGTGCCAGCATGCAGGGCGGGGATGGCTACACCTTC.

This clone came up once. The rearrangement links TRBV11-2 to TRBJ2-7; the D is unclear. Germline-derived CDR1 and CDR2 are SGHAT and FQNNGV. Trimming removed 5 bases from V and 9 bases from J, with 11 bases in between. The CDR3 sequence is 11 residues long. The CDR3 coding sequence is TGTGCCAGCAGCCCCTCTATGCGGCAGTACTTC. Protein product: CASSPSMRQYF.

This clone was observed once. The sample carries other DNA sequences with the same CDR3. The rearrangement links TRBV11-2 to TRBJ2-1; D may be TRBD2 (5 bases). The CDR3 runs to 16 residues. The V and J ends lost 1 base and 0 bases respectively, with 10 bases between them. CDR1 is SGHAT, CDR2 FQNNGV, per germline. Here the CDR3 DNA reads TGTGCCAGCAGCTTAGGATTAGCGAGCTCCTACAATGAGCAGTTCTTC. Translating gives CASSLGLASSYNEQFF.

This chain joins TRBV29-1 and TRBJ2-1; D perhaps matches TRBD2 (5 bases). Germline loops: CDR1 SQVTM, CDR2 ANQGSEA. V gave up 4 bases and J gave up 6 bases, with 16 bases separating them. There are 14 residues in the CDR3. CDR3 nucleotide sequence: TGCAGCGTTGTACTAGAAGCGAACCCCAATGAGCAGTTCTTC. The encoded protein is CSVVLEANPNEQFF.

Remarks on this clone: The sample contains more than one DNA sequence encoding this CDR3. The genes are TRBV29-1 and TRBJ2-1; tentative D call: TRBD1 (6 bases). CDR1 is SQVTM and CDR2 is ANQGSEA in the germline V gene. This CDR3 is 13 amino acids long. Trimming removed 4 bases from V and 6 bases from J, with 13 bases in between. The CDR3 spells CSVVGGRGNEQFF. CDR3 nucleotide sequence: TGCAGCGTTGTAGGGGGTCGCGGCAATGAGCAGTTCTTC.

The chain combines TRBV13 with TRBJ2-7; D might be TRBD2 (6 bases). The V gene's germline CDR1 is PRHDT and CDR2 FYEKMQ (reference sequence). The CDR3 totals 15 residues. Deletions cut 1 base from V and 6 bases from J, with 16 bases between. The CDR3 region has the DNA TGTGCCAGCAGCTTAGTAGCGGATGAGGGAGCCGAGCAGTACTTC. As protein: CASSLVADEGAEQYF.

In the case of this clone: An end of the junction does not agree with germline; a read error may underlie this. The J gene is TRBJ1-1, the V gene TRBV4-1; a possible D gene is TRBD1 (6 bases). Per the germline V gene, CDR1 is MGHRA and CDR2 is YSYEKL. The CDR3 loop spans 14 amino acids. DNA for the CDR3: TGCGCCAGCAACCAAGGGGGGACCGGGACTGAAGCTTTCTTT. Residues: CASNQGGTGTEAFF.

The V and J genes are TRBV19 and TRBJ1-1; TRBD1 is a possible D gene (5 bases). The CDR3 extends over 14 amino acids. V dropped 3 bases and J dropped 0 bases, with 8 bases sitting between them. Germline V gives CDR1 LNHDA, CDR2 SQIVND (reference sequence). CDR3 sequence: CASSMGDLNTEAFF. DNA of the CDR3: TGTGCCAGTAGTATGGGGGACTTGAACACTGAAGCTTTCTTT.

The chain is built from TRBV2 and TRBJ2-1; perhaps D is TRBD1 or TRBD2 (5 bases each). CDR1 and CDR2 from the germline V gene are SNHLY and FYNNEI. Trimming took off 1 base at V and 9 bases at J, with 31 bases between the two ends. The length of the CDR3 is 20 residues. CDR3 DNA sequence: TGTGCCAGCAGTGAAGTGGGAAAAGCCTTTACCGGGACGGCCCGGGGTGAGCAGTTCTTC. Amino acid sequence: CASSEVGKAFTGTARGEQFF.

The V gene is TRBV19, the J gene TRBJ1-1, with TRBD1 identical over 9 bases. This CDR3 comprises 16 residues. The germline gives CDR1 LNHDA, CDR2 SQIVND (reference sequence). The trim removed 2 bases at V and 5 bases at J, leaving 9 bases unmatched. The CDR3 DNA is TGTGCCAGTAGTATACTACAGGGGGCGCCGCGAACTGAAGCTTTCTTT. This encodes CASSILQGAPRTEAFF.

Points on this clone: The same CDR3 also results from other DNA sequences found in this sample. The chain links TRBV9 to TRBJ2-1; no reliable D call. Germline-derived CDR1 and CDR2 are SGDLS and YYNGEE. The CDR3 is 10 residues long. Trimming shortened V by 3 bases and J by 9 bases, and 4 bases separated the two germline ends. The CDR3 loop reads CASSGSEQFF. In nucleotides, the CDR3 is TGTGCCAGCAGCGGTAGTGAGCAGTTCTTC.

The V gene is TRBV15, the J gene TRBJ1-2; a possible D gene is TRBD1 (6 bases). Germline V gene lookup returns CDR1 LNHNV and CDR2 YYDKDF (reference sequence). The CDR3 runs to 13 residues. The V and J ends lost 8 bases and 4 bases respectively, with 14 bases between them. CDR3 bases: TGTGCCACCTTCGGGGGCATGGTCTATGGCTACACCTTC. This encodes CATFGGMVYGYTF.

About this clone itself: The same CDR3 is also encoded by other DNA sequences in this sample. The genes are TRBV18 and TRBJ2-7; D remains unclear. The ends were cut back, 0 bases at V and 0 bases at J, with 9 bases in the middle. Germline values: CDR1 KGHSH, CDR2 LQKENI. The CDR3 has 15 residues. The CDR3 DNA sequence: TGTGCCAGCTCACCACCGCGCGGTAGCTCCTACGAGCAGTACTTC. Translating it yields CASSPPRGSSYEQYF.

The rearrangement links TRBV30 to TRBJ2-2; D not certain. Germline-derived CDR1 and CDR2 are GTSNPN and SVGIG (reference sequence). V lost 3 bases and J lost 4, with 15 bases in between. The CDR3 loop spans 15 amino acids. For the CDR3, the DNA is TGTGCCTGGAGAACCAAGGGCGTAGGCACCGGGGAGCTGTTTTTT. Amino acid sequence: CAWRTKGVGTGELFF.

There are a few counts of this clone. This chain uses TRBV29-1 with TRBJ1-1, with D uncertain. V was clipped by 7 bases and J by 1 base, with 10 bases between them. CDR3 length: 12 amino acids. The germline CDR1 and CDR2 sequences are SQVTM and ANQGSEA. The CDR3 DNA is TGCAGCGCCACCGACCCGAACACTGAAGCTTTCTTT. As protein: CSATDPNTEAFF. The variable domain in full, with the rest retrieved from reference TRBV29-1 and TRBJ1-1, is SAVISQKPSRDICQRGTSLTIQCQVDSQVTMMFWYRQQPGQSLTLIATANQGSEATYESGFVIDKFPISRPNLTFSTLTVSNMSPEDSSIYLCSATDPNTEAFFGQGTRLTVV.